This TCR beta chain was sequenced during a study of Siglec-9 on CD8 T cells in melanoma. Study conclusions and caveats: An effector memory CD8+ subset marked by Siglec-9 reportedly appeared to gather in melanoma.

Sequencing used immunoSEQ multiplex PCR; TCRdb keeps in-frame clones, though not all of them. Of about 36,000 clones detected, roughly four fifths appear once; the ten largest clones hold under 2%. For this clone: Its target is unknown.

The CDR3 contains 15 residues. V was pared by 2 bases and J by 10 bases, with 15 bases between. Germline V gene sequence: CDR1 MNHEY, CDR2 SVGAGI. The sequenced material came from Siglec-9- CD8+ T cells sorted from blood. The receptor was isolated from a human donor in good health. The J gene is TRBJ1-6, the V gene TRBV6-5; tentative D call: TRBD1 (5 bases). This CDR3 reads CASSYMAGMGSPLHF. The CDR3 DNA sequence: TGTGCCAGCAGTTACATGGCAGGGATGGGGTCACCCCTCCACTTT.